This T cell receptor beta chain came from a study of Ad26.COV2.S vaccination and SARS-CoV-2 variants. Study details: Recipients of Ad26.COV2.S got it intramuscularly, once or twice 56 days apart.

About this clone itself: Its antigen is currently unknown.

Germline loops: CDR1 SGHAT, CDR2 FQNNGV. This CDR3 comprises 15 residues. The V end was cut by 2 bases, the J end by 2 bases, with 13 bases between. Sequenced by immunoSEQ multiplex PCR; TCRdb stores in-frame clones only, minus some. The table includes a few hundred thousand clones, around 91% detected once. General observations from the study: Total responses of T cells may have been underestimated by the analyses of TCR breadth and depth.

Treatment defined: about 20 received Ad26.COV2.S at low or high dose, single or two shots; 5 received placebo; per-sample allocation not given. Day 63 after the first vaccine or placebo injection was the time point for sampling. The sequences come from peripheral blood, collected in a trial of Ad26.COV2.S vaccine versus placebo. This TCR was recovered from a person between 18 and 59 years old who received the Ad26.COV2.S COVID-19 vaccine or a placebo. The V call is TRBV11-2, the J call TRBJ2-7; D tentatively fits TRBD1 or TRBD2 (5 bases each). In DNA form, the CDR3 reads TGTGCCAGCAGCTTACGATGGGACGGAACCTACGAGCAGTACTTC. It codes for CASSLRWDGTYEQYF.